The rows below give T cell receptor beta chains drawn from one sample of a study of blood T cell repertoires in COVID-19. Clones were read by immunoSEQ multiplex PCR, and TCRdb kept only the in-frame ones, dropping some. The sample lists some 290,000 clones, approximately 87% seen once, with about 4.5% in the top ten. The source material was peripheral blood. The receptors were gathered from a man aged 55 to 70 who had recovered from COVID-19. CDR3s include the opening cysteine and the closing phenylalanine or tryptophan. D genes are given only for firm matches. The size field is filled for only some rows; it gives once, few, many or a size class.

clone size: .
V gene: TRBV5-1
D gene: .
J gene: TRBJ1-5
CDR3 protein: CASSLGSRDQPQHF
CDR3 DNA: TGCGCCAGCAGCTTGGGGTCGAGGGATCAGCCCCAGCATTTT

clone size: .
V gene: TRBV11-2
D gene: TRBD2
J gene: TRBJ2-5
CDR3 protein: CASSLQPGSGRGETQYF
CDR3 DNA: TGTGCCAGCAGCCTCCAACCTGGGAGCGGGAGGGGAGAGACCCAGTACTTC

clone size: .
V gene: TRBV4-1
D gene: .
J gene: TRBJ2-5
CDR3 protein: CASSHLPFRTQYF
CDR3 DNA: TGCGCCAGCAGCCACCTCCCGTTCCGTACCCAGTACTTC

clone size: few
V gene: TRBV12-3/TRBV12-4
D gene: TRBD1
J gene: TRBJ1-2
CDR3 protein: CASGLDRVGGYTF
CDR3 DNA: TGTGCCAGCGGCCTTGACAGGGTGGGTGGCTACACCTTC

clone size: .
V gene: TRBV9
D gene: .
J gene: TRBJ2-7
CDR3 protein: CASSVAVGAYEQYF
CDR3 DNA: TGTGCCAGCAGCGTAGCTGTCGGAGCCTACGAGCAGTACTTC

clone size: .
V gene: TRBV28
D gene: .
J gene: TRBJ1-3
CDR3 protein: CASSSSQDSGNTIYF
CDR3 DNA: TGTGCCAGCAGTTCCTCACAGGACTCTGGAAACACCATATATTTT

clone size: .
V gene: TRBV19
D gene: .
J gene: TRBJ2-5
CDR3 protein: CASSAIGTGQETQYF
CDR3 DNA: TGTGCCAGTAGTGCGATAGGGACTGGCCAAGAGACCCAGTACTTC

clone size: .
V gene: TRBV28
D gene: .
J gene: TRBJ1-5
CDR3 protein: CASSLLGNQPQHF
CDR3 DNA: TGTGCCAGCAGTTTATTAGGCAATCAGCCCCAGCATTTT

clone size: .
V gene: TRBV5-4
D gene: .
J gene: TRBJ2-5
CDR3 protein: CASSPRGETQYF
CDR3 DNA: TGTGCCAGCAGCCCTAGGGGAGAGACCCAGTACTTC

clone size: .
V gene: TRBV5-1
D gene: TRBD2
J gene: TRBJ2-5
CDR3 protein: CASSLPSGIGTQYF
CDR3 DNA: TGCGCCAGCAGCTTGCCTAGCGGGATCGGGACCCAGTACTTC

clone size: .
V gene: TRBV15
D gene: .
J gene: TRBJ1-1
CDR3 protein: CATTPWGGTEAFF
CDR3 DNA: TGTGCCACCACCCCGTGGGGGGGCACTGAAGCTTTCTTT

clone size: .
V gene: TRBV9
D gene: TRBD2
J gene: TRBJ2-3
CDR3 protein: CASSVGLAGGSTDTQYF
CDR3 DNA: TGTGCCAGCAGCGTAGGACTAGCGGGGGGGAGCACAGATACGCAGTATTTT

clone size: .
V gene: TRBV9
D gene: .
J gene: TRBJ2-7
CDR3 protein: CASSVAQGSRYEQYF
CDR3 DNA: TGTGCCAGCAGCGTAGCTCAGGGGTCCCGCTACGAGCAGTACTTC

clone size: .
V gene: TRBV6-5
D gene: .
J gene: TRBJ2-1
CDR3 protein: CASSYRISGLRYEQFF
CDR3 DNA: TGTGCCAGCAGTTACCGCATTAGCGGACTGAGGTATGAGCAGTTCTTC

clone size: many
V gene: TRBV5-8
D gene: .
J gene: TRBJ1-6
CDR3 protein: CASSLVQGNSPLHF
CDR3 DNA: TGTGCCAGCAGCTTGGTCCAGGGGAATTCACCCCTCCACTTT

clone size: .
V gene: TRBV28
D gene: .
J gene: TRBJ2-4
CDR3 protein: CASSPQGSAKNIQYF
CDR3 DNA: TGTGCCAGCAGTCCACAGGGTAGCGCCAAAAACATTCAGTACTTC

clone size: .
V gene: TRBV7-9
D gene: TRBD1
J gene: TRBJ2-1
CDR3 protein: CASSLVGTAYNEQFF
CDR3 DNA: TGTGCCAGCAGCTTAGTTGGGACAGCCTACAATGAGCAGTTCTTC

clone size: .
V gene: TRBV21-1
D gene: .
J gene: TRBJ2-2
CDR3 protein: CASPTGTGELFF
CDR3 DNA: TGTGCCAGCCCTACGGGCACCGGGGAGCTGTTTTTT

clone size: .
V gene: TRBV7-9
D gene: TRBD2
J gene: TRBJ2-5
CDR3 protein: CASSLASPSGSRETQYF
CDR3 DNA: TGTGCCAGCAGCTTAGCCTCTCCTAGCGGGAGCCGAGAGACCCAGTACTTC

clone size: .
V gene: TRBV30
D gene: .
J gene: TRBJ1-1
CDR3 protein: CAWRLRGNTEAFF
CDR3 DNA: TGTGCCTGGAGGTTGCGAGGAAACACTGAAGCTTTCTTT

clone size: .
V gene: TRBV6-1
D gene: TRBD1
J gene: TRBJ1-2
CDR3 protein: CASSERGTGTGYTF
CDR3 DNA: TGTGCCAGCAGTGAAAGGGGGACAGGGACGGGCTACACCTTC

clone size: .
V gene: TRBV27
D gene: TRBD1
J gene: TRBJ2-5
CDR3 protein: CASSLIGTGKETQYF
CDR3 DNA: TGTGCCAGCAGTTTAATAGGGACAGGGAAGGAGACCCAGTACTTC

clone size: once
V gene: TRBV2
D gene: .
J gene: TRBJ2-5
CDR3 protein: CASTIGAQYF
CDR3 DNA: TGTGCCAGCACCATCGGGGCCCAGTACTTC

clone size: .
V gene: TRBV5-1
D gene: .
J gene: TRBJ1-1
CDR3 protein: CASSLVPGIDTEAFF
CDR3 DNA: TGCGCCAGCAGCTTGGTACCGGGGATAGACACTGAAGCTTTCTTT

clone size: .
V gene: TRBV15
D gene: .
J gene: TRBJ2-3
CDR3 protein: CATSARTYTDTQYF
CDR3 DNA: TGTGCCACCAGCGCCCGAACTTACACAGATACGCAGTATTTT

clone size: .
V gene: TRBV5-1
D gene: TRBD1
J gene: TRBJ1-1
CDR3 protein: CASSITQGAWNTEAFF
CDR3 DNA: TGCGCCAGCAGTATAACTCAGGGGGCTTGGAACACTGAAGCTTTCTTT

clone size: .
V gene: TRBV5-6
D gene: TRBD2
J gene: TRBJ2-3
CDR3 protein: CASSLGLAGAITDTQYF
CDR3 DNA: TGTGCCAGCAGCTTGGGACTAGCGGGAGCCATAACAGATACGCAGTATTTT